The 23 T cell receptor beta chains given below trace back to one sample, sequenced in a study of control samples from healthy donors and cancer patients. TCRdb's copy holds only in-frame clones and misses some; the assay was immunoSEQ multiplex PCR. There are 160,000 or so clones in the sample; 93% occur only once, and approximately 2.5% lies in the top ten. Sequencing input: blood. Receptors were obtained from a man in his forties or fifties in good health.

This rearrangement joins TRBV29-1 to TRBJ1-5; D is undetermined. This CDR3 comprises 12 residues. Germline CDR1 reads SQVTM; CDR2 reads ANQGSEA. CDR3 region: CGCSNSNQPQHF. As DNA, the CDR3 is TGCGGCTGCAGCAATAGCAATCAGCCCCAGCATTTT.

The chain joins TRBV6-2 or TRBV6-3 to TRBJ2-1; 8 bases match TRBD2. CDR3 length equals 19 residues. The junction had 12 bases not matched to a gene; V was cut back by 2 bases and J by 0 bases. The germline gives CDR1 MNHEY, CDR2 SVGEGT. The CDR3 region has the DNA TGTGCCAGCAGTTACGGGGCCACCGGGACTAGGAGCTCCTACAATGAGCAGTTCTTC. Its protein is CASSYGATGTRSSYNEQFF.

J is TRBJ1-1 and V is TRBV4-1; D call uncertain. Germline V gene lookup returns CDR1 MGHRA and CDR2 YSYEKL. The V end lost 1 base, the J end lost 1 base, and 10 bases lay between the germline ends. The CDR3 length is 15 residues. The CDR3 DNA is TGCGCCAGCAGCCAAGTAGGAAAAAGGAACACTGAAGCTTTCTTT. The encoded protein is CASSQVGKRNTEAFF.

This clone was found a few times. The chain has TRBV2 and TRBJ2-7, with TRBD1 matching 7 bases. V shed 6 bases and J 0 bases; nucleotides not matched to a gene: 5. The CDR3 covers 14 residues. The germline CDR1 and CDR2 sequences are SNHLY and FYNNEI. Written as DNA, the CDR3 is TGTGCCAGCAGACCGGACAGGTTCTCCTACGAGCAGTACTTC. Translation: CASRPDRFSYEQYF.

CDR3 region: CASSLDALAKNIQYF. In DNA, the CDR3 is TGCGCCAGCAGCTTAGACGCTCTAGCCAAAAACATTCAGTACTTC. The genes are TRBV5-1 and TRBJ2-4; D unresolved. CDR1 is SGHRS and CDR2 is YFSETQ in the germline V gene. Trimming pared 2 bases from V and 0 bases from J, leaving 9 bases between. The length of the CDR3 is 15 residues. Full variable domain (rest looked up from reference TRBV5-1 and TRBJ2-4): KAGVTQTPRYLIKTRGQQVTLSCSPISGHRSVSWYQQTPGQGLQFLFEYFSETQRNKGNFPGRFSGRQFSNSRSEMNVSTLELGDSALYLCASSLDALAKNIQYFGAGTRLSVL.

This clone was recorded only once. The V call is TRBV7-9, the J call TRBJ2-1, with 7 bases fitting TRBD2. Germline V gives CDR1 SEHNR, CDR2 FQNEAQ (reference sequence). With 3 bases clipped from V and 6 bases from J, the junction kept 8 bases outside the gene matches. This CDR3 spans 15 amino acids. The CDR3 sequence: CASSFGTKAFNEQFF. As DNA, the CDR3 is TGTGCCAGCAGCTTTGGGACTAAAGCTTTCAATGAGCAGTTCTTC.

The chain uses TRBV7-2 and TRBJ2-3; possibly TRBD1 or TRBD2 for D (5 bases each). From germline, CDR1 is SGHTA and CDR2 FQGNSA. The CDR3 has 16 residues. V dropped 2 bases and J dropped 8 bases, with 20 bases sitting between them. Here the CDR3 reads CASSLFRQGPVGTQYF. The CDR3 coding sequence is TGTGCCAGCAGCTTATTTAGGCAGGGACCAGTGGGTACGCAGTATTTT.

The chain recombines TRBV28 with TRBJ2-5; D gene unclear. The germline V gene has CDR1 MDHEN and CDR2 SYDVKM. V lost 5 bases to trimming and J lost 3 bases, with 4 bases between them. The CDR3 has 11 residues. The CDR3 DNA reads TGTGCCAGCAGTGGAGAAGAGACCCAGTACTTC. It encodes CASSGEETQYF.

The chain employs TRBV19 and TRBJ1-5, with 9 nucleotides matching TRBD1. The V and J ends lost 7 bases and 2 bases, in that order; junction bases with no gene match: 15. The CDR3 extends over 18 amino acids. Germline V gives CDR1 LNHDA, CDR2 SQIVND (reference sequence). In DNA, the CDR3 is TGTGCCAGTACCATTCAGTTTCCGCGGGACAGGGGCAATCAGCCCCAGCATTTT. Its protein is CASTIQFPRDRGNQPQHF. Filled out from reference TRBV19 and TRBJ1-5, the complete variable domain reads DGGITQSPKYLFRKEGQNVTLSCEQNLNHDAMYWYRQDPGQGLRLIYYSQIVNDFQKGDIAEGYSVSREKKESFPLTVTSAQKNPTAFYLCASTIQFPRDRGNQPQHFGDGTRLSIL.

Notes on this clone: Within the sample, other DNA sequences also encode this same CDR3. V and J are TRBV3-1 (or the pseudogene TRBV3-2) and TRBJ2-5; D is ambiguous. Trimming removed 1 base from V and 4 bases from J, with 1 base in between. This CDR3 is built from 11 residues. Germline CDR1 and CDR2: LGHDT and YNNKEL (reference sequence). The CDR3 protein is CASSQGETQYF. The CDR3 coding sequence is TGTGCCAGCAGCCAAGGAGAGACCCAGTACTTC.

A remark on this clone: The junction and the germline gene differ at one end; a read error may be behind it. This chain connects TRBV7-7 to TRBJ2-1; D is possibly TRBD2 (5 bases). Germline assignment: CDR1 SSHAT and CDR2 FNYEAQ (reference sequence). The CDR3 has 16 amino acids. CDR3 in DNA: TGTGCTAGCACTCCCCGGCCGGGGAGCTCCTACAATGAGCAGTTCTTC. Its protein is CASTPRPGSSYNEQFF.

CDR3 region: CSVEEWAGGRDTQYF. The CDR3 coding sequence is TGCAGCGTTGAAGAATGGGCGGGAGGTAGGGATACGCAGTATTTT. V and J are TRBV29-1 and TRBJ2-3, with TRBD2 identical over 8 bases. Losses at the gene ends were 0 bases for V and 6 bases for J; bases not matched to a gene: 8. In germline, CDR1 is SQVTM, CDR2 ANQGSEA. The CDR3 has 15 residues.

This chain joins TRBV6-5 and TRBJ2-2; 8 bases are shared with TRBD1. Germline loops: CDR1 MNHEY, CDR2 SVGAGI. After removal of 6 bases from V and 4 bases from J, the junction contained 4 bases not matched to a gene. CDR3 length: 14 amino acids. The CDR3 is CASRQTGVTGELFF. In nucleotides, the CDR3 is TGTGCCAGCAGGCAGACAGGGGTCACCGGGGAGCTGTTTTTT.

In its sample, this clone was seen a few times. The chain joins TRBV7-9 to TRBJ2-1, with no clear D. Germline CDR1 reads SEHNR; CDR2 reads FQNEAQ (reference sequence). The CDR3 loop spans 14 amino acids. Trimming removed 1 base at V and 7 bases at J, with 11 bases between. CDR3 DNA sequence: TGTGCCAGCAGCTTAGTCCTGGCAACAAATGAGCAGTTCTTC. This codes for CASSLVLATNEQFF.

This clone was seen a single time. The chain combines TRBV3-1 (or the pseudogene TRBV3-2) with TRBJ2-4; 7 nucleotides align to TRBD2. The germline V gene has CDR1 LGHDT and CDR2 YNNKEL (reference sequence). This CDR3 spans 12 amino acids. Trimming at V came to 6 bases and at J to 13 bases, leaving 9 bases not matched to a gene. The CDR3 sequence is CASSRLGGEQYF. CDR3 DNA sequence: TGTGCCAGCAGTCGCCTGGGGGGGGAGCAGTACTTC.

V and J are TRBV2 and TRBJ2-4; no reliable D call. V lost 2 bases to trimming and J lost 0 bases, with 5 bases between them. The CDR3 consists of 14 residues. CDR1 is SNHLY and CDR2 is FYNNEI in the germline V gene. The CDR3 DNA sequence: TGTGCCAGCAGTGAACGGGCAGCCAAAAACATTCAGTACTTC. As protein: CASSERAAKNIQYF.

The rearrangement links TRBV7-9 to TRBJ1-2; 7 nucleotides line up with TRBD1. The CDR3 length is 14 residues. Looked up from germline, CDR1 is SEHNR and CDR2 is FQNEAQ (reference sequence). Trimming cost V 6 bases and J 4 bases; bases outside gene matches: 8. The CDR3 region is CASSPGQTTYGYTF. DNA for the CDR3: TGTGCCAGCAGTCCGGGACAGACAACCTATGGCTACACCTTC. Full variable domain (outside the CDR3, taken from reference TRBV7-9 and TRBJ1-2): DTGVSQNPRHKITKRGQNVTFRCDPISEHNRLYWYRQTLGQGPEFLTYFQNEAQLEKSRLLSDRFSAERPKGSFSTLEIQRTEQGDSAMYLCASSPGQTTYGYTFGSGTRLTVV.

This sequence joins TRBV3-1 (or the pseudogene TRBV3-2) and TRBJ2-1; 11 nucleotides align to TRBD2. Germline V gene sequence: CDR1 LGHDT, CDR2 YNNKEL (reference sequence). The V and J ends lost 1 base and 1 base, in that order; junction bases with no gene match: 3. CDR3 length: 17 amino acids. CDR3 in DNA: TGTGCCAGCAGCCAAGGACTAGCGGGAAGATCCTACAATGAGCAGTTCTTC. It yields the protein CASSQGLAGRSYNEQFF.

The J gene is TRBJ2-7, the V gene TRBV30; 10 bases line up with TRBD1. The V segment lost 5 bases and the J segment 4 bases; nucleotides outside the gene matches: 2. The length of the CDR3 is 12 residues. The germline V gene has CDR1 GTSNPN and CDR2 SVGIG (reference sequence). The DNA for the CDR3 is TGTGCCTGGGACAGGGGGCCTTACGAGCAGTACTTC. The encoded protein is CAWDRGPYEQYF. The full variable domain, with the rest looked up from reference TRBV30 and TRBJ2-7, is SQTIHQWPATLVQPVGSPLSLECTVEGTSNPNLYWYRQAAGRGLQLLFYSVGIGQISSEVPQNLSASRPQDRQFILSSKKLLLSDSGFYLCAWDRGPYEQYFGPGTRLTVT.

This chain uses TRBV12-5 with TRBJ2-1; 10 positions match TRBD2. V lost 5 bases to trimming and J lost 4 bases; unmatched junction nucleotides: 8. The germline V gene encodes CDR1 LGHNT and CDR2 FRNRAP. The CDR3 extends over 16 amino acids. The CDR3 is CASGPPGLAEYNEQFF. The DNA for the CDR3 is TGTGCTAGTGGTCCCCCTGGACTAGCGGAATACAATGAGCAGTTCTTC. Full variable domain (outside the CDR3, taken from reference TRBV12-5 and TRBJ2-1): DARVTQTPRHKVTEMGQEVTMRCQPILGHNTVFWYRQTMMQGLELLAYFRNRAPLDDSGMPKDRFSAEMPDATLATLKIQPSEPRDSAVYFCASGPPGLAEYNEQFFGPGTRLTVL.

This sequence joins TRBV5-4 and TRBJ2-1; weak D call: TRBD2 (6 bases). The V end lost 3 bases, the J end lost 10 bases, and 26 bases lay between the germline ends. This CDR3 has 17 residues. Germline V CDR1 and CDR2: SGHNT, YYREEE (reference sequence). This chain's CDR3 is CASSSDPGTPSGQEQFF. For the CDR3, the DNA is TGTGCCAGCAGCTCTGACCCCGGGACTCCCTCAGGGCAAGAGCAGTTCTTC.

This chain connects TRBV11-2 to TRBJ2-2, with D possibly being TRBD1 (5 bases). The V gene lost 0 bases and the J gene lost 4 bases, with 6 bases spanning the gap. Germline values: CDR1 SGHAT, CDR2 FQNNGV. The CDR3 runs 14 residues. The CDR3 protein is CASSLDRATGELFF. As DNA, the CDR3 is TGTGCCAGCAGCTTAGACAGGGCCACCGGGGAGCTGTTTTTT.

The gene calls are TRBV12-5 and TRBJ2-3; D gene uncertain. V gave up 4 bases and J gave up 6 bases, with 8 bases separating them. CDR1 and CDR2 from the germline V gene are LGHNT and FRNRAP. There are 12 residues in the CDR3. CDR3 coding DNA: TGTGCTAGTGGTTGGAAGCTGGATACGCAGTATTTT. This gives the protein CASGWKLDTQYF.